This T cell receptor beta chain was identified in a study of yellow fever vaccine responses in identical twins. TCRdb itself ran the RT-PCR reads through MiXCR, one entry per CDR3 protein. The table shows about 23,000 distinct CDR3 sequences, with 60% to 80% occurring only once. This CDR3 comprises 16 residues. The V gene's germline CDR1 is MNHNS and CDR2 SASEGT. Trimming removed 2 bases at V and 4 bases at J, with 15 bases between. General study points: Twins' vaccine T cell responses reportedly seemed partly convergent and partly personalized.

Concerning this clonotype: The antigen remains undetermined.

This receptor was obtained from a woman between 18 and 29 years old who received the yellow fever vaccine. This specimen was T cells from blood (PBMCs), unsorted or a sorted subset (not recorded which), taken before or after yellow fever vaccination (not recorded which). The V call is TRBV6-1, the J call TRBJ2-1; unclear D gene. DNA for the CDR3: TGTGCCAGCAGTGAAAGGGTGGCAGGAAAATACAATGAGCAGTTCTTC. Translation: CASSERVAGKYNEQFF.